The clone carrying this TCR beta chain was counted a single time. This specimen belongs to a study of T cell clonotyping in hematopoietic cell transplantation. Sequencing used immunoSEQ multiplex PCR; TCRdb keeps in-frame clones, though not all of them. The data contain about 8,000 clones, roughly 94% of them seen just once; the ten biggest clones take up approximately 1.3%. The germline V gene encodes CDR1 MNHEY and CDR2 SVGAGI. The CDR3 runs to 13 residues. V was shortened by 4 bases and J by 4 bases, with 10 bases between the two germline ends. V and J are TRBV6-5 and TRBJ1-1; possibly TRBD1 for D (5 bases). The TCR sequence derives from a male patient between 60 and 69 years old who had an allogeneic stem cell transplant from an unrelated donor, so T cells may come from the graft donor. Some clones in this sample may be carry-over from other donors' samples. Sequenced material: peripheral blood mononuclear cells, taken 30 days after allogeneic stem cell transplant. CDR3 sequence reads: CASSFQGGTEAFF. CDR3 nucleotide sequence: TGTGCCAGCAGTTTTCAGGGAGGCACTGAAGCTTTCTTT.